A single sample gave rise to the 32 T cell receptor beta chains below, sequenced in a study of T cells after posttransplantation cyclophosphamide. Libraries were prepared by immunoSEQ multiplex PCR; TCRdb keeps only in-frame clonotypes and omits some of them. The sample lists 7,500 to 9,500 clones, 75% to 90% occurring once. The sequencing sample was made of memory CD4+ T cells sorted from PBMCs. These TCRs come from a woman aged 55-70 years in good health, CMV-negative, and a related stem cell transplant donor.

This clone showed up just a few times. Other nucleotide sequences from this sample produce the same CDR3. CDR3 DNA sequence: TGTGCCAGCAGTACGGGACAGGGTCCAAATTCACCCCTCCACTTT. Translating it yields CASSTGQGPNSPLHF. This sequence joins TRBV27 and TRBJ1-6; TRBD1 matches 9 bases. Per germline, CDR1 MNHEY and CDR2 SMNVEV (reference sequence). The CDR3 runs 15 residues. Trimming at V came to 5 bases and at J to 7 bases, leaving 6 bases not matched to a gene.

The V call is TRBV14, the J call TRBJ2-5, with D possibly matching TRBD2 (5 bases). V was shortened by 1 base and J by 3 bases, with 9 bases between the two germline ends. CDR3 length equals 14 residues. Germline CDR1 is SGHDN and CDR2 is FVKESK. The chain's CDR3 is CASSQGWREETQYF. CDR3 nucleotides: TGTGCCAGCAGCCAAGGGTGGCGGGAAGAGACCCAGTACTTC.

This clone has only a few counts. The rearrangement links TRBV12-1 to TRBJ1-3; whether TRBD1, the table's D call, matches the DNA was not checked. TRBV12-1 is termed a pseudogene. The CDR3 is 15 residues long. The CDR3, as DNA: TGTGCCAGCAGCTGTAACAGGGTTGTCGGAAACACCATATATTTT. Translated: CASSCNRVVGNTIYF.

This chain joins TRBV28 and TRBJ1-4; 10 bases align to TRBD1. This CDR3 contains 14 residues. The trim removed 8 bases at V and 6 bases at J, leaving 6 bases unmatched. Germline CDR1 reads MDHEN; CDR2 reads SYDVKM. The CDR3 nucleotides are TGTGCCAGCCGAAGGACAGGGGGAGATGAAAAACTGTTTTTT. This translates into CASRRTGGDEKLFF.

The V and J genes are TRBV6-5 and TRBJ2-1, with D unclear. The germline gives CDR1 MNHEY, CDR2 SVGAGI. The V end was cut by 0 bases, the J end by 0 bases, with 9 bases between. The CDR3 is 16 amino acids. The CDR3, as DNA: TGTGCCAGCAGTTACTCGTCGGGTAGCTCCTACAATGAGCAGTTCTTC. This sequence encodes CASSYSSGSSYNEQFF.

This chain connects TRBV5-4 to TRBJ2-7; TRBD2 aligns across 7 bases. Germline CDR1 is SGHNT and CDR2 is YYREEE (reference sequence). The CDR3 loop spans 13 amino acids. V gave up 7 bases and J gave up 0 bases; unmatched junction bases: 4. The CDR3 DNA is TGTGCCAGCCGGGGCGGGAGCTCCTACGAGCAGTACTTC. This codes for CASRGGSSYEQYF.

The CDR3 sequence is CASSPTSPQETQYF. Here the CDR3 DNA reads TGCGCCAGCAGCCCCACTAGCCCCCAAGAGACCCAGTACTTC. The gene calls are TRBV5-1 and TRBJ2-5, with a possible D match to TRBD2 (6 bases). V was shortened by 4 bases and J by 1 base, with 11 bases between the two germline ends. CDR3 length equals 14 residues. Germline V gene data show CDR1 as SGHRS and CDR2 as YFSETQ. Using reference TRBV5-1 and TRBJ2-5 for the parts outside the CDR3, the full variable domain is KAGVTQTPRYLIKTRGQQVTLSCSPISGHRSVSWYQQTPGQGLQFLFEYFSETQRNKGNFPGRFSGRQFSNSRSEMNVSTLELGDSALYLCASSPTSPQETQYFGPGTRLLVL.

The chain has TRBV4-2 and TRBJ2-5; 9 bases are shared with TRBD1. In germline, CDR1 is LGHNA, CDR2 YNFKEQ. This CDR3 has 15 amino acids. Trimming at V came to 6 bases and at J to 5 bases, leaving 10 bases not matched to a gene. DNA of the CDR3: TGTGCCAGCAGTCCCGGGACAGGGACTCTGGAGACCCAGTACTTC. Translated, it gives CASSPGTGTLETQYF.

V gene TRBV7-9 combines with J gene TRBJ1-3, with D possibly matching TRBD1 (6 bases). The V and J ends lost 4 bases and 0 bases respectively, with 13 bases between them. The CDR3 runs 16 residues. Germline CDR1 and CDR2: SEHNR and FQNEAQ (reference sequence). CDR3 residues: CASSSQETGSGNTIYF. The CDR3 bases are TGTGCCAGCAGCTCCCAGGAGACAGGCTCTGGAAACACCATATATTTT.

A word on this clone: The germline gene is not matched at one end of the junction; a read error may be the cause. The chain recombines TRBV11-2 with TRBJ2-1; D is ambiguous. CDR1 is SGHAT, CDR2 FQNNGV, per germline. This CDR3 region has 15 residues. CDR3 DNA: TGTGCCAGCAGCTTTACGGCGGTACCCTACAATAAGCAGTTCTTC. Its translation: CASSFTAVPYNKQFF.

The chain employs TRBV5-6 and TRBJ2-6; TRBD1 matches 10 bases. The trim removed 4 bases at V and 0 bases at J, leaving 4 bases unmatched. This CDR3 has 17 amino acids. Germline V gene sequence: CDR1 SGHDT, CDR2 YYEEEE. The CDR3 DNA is TGTGCCAGCAGCCCGGGACAGGGGACCTCTGGGGCCAACGTCCTGACTTTC. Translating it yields CASSPGQGTSGANVLTF.

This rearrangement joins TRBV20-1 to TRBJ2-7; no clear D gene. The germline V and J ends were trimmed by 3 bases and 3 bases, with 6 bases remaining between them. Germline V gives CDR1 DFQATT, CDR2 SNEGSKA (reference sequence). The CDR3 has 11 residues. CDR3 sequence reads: CSARSLYEQYF. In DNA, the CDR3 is TGCAGTGCTAGGTCACTCTACGAGCAGTACTTC.

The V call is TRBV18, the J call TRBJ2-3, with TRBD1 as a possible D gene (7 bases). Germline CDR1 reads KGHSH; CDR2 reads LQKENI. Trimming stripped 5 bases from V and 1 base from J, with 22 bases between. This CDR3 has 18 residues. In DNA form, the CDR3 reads TGTGCCAGCTCAGCTCAGCCCGGCAGGGGGGTACGCACAGATACGCAGTATTTT. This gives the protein CASSAQPGRGVRTDTQYF.

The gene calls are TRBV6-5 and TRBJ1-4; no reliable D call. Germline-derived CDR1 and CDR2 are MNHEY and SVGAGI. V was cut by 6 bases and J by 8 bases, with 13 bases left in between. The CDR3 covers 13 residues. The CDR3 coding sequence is TGTGCCAGCAGGCCGGGGAACGCGGAAAAACTGTTTTTT. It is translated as CASRPGNAEKLFF.

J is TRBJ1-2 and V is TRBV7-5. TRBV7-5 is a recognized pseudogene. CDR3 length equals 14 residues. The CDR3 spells CVRSSGGHNYGYTF. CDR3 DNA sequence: TGTGTCAGAAGCTCCGGGGGGCATAACTATGGCTACACCTTC.

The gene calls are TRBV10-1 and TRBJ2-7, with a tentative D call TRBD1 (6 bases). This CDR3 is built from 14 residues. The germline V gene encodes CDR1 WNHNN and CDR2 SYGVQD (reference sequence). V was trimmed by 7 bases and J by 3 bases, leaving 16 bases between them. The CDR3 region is CASTPPAGVYEQYV. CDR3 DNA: TGCGCCAGCACCCCCCCGGCAGGGGTCTACGAGCAGTACGTC.

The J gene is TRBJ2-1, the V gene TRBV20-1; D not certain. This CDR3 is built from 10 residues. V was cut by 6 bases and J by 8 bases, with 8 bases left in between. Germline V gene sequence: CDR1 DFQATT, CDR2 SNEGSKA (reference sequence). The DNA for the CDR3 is TGCAGTGCGCGGCTGGATGAGCAGTTCTTC. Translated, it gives CSARLDEQFF.

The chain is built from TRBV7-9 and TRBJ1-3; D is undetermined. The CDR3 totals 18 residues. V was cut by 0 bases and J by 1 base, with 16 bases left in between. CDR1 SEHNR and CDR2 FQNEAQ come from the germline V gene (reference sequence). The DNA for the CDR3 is TGTGCCAGCAGCTTAGCGTGGCACACCTCATTATCTGGAAACACCATATATTTT. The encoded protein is CASSLAWHTSLSGNTIYF. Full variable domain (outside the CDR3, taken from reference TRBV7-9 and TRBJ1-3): DTGVSQNPRHKITKRGQNVTFRCDPISEHNRLYWYRQTLGQGPEFLTYFQNEAQLEKSRLLSDRFSAERPKGSFSTLEIQRTEQGDSAMYLCASSLAWHTSLSGNTIYFGEGSWLTVV.

The CDR3 region is CASSIKGVTGELFF. The CDR3 bases are TGTGCCAGTAGTATCAAAGGGGTCACCGGGGAGCTGTTTTTT. The chain joins TRBV19 to TRBJ2-2; maybe TRBD1 (5 bases). V was trimmed by 3 bases and J by 4 bases, leaving 9 bases between them. The CDR3 sequence is 14 residues long. Germline CDR1 LNHDA, CDR2 SQIVND (reference sequence).

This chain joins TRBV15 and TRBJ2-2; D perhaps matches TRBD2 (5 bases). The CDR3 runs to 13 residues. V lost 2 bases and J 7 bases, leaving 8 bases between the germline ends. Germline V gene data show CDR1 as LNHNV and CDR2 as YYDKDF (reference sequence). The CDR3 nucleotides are TGTGCCACCAGCAGACGGGGAGTCGGGGAGCTGTTTTTT. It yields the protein CATSRRGVGELFF. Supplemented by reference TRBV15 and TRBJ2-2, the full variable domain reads DAMVIQNPRYQVTQFGKPVTLSCSQTLNHNVMYWYQQKSSQAPKLLFHYYDKDFNNEADTPDNFQSRRPNTSFCFLDIRSPGLGDTAMYLCATSRRGVGELFFGEGSRLTVL.

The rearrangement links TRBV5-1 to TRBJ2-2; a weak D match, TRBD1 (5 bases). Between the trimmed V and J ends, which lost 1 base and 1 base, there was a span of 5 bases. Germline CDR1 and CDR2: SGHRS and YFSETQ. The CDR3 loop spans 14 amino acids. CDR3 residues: CASSLTGNTGELFF. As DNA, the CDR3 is TGCGCCAGCAGCTTGACAGGGAACACCGGGGAGCTGTTTTTT.

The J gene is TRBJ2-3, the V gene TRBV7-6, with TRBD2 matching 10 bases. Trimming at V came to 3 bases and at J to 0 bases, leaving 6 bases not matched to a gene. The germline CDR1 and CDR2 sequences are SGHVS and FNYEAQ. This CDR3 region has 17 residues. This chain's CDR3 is CASSFPLAGESTDTQYF. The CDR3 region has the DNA TGTGCCAGCAGCTTCCCCCTAGCGGGGGAGAGCACAGATACGCAGTATTTT.

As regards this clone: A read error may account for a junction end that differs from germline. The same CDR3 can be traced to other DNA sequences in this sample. This chain's CDR3 is CASSIGGGDSPLHF. The DNA of the CDR3 is TGTGCCAGTAGTATCGGGGGGGGCGATTCCCCCCTCCACTTT. This chain uses TRBV19 with TRBJ1-6; weak D call: TRBD1 (6 bases). CDR1 and CDR2 from the germline V gene are LNHDA and SQIVND (reference sequence). The CDR3 covers 14 residues.

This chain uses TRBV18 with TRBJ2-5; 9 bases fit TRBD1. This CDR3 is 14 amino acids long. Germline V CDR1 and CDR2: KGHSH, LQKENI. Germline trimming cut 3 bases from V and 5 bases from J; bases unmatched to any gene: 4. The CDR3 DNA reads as TGTGCCAGCTCACCTATCGGACAGGGGGAGACCCAGTACTTC. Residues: CASSPIGQGETQYF.

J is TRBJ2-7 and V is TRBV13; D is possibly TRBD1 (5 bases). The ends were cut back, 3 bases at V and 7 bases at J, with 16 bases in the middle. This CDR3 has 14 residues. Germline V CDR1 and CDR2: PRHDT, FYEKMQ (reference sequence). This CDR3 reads CASSLGPRSWEQYF. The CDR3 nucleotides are TGTGCCAGCAGCTTGGGGCCACGGTCCTGGGAGCAGTACTTC. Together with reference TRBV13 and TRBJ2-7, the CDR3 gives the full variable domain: AAGVIQSPRHLIKEKRETATLKCYPIPRHDTVYWYQQGPGQDPQFLISFYEKMQSDKGSIPDRFSAQQFSDYHSELNMSSLELGDSALYFCASSLGPRSWEQYFGPGTRLTVT.

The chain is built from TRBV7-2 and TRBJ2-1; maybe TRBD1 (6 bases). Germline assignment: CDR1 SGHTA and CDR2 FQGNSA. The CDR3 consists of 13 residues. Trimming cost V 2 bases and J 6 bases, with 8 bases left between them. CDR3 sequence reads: CASSLNRVNEQFF. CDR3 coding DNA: TGTGCCAGCAGCTTAAACAGGGTCAATGAGCAGTTCTTC.

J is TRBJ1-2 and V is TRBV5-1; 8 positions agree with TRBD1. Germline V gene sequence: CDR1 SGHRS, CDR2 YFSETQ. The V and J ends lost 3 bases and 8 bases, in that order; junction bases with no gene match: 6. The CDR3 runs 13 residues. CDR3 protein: CASSSGGRHGYTF. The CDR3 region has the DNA TGCGCCAGCAGCTCAGGGGGCAGGCACGGCTACACCTTC.

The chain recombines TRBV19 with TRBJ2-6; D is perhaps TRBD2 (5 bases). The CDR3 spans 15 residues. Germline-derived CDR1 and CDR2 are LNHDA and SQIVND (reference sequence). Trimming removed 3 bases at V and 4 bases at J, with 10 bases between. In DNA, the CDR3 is TGTGCCAGTAGTATCCTAGGGAGCGGGGCCAACGTCCTGACTTTC. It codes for CASSILGSGANVLTF. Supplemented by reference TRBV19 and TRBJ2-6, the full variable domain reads DGGITQSPKYLFRKEGQNVTLSCEQNLNHDAMYWYRQDPGQGLRLIYYSQIVNDFQKGDIAEGYSVSREKKESFPLTVTSAQKNPTAFYLCASSILGSGANVLTFGAGSRLTVL.

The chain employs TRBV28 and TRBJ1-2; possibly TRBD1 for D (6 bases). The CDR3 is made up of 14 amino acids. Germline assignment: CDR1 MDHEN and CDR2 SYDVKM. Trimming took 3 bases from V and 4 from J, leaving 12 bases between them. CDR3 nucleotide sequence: TGTGCCAGCAGTTTCCCCGACAGGTTCTATGGCTACACCTTC. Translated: CASSFPDRFYGYTF.

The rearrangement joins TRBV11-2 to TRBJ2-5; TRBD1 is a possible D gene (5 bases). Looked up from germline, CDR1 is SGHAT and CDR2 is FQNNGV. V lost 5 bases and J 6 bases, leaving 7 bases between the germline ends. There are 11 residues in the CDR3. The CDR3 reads CASSQGQTQYF. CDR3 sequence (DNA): TGTGCCAGCAGCCAGGGCCAGACCCAGTACTTC.

The CDR3, as DNA: TGCGCCAGCAGCTTGGTAGGGAGCTCCTATAATTCACCCCTCCACTTT. This encodes CASSLVGSSYNSPLHF. This chain links TRBV5-1 with TRBJ1-6; D unresolved. Germline values: CDR1 SGHRS, CDR2 YFSETQ. V was trimmed by 0 bases and J by 0 bases, leaving 7 bases between them. This CDR3 spans 16 amino acids.

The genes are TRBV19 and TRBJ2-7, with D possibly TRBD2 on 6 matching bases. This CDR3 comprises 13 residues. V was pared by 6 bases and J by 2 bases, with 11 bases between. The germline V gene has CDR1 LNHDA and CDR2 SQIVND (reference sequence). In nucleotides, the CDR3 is TGTGCCAGTAGCAGGACTACCACCTACGAGCAGTACTTC. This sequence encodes CASSRTTTYEQYF.